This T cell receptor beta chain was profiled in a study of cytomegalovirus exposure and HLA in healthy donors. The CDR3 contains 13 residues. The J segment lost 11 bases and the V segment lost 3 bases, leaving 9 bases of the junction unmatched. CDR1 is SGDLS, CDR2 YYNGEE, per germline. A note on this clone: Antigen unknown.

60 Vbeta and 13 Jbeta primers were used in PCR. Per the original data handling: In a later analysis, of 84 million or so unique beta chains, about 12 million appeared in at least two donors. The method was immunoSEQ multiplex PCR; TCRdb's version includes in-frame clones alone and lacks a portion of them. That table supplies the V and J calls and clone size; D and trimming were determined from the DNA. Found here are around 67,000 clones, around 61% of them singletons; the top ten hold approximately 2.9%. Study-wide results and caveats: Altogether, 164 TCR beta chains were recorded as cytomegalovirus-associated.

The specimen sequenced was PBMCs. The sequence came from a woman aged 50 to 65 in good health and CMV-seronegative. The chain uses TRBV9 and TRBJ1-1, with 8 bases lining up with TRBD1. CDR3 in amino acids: CASSAPGQETAFF. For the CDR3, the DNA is TGTGCCAGCAGCGCGCCGGGACAGGAGACGGCTTTCTTT.